This T cell receptor beta chain was sequenced for a study of T-cell memory formation after mild COVID-19. Study as a whole: Most TCR clusters belonged to a single donor.

In this sample, this clonotype turned up many times. Its target is unknown. The CDR3 sequence is 13 residues long. Between the trimmed V and J ends, which lost 5 bases and 9 bases, there was a span of 14 bases. Germline V gene data show CDR1 as SGHVS and CDR2 as FNYEAQ. TCRdb analysed the 5' RACE reads with MiXCR anew, one entry per CDR3 protein. The sample carries 40,000 to 60,000 distinct CDR3 sequences, about 12% recorded once. Study-wide results and caveats: Later expanders leaned toward CD4+, whereas clones contracting from day 15 to 85 were balanced CD4/CD8. Memory sampled before infection contained some responding clones, suggesting cross-reactive memory joined. Among contracting clones, CD4+ were mainly CM/EM and CD8+ enriched in EMRA.

The sample consisted of PBMCs or a T cell subset sorted from them (not recorded which). The gene calls are TRBV7-6 and TRBJ2-1; D is perhaps TRBD1 (6 bases). This clonotype originated in a man younger than 35 who had mild COVID-19 (a few samples of this study predate the infection). Cell type and time point are not known. CDR3 in amino acids: CASSTSQGSEQFF. The CDR3 DNA reads TGTGCCAGCAGCACCTCCCAGGGGAGTGAGCAGTTCTTC.